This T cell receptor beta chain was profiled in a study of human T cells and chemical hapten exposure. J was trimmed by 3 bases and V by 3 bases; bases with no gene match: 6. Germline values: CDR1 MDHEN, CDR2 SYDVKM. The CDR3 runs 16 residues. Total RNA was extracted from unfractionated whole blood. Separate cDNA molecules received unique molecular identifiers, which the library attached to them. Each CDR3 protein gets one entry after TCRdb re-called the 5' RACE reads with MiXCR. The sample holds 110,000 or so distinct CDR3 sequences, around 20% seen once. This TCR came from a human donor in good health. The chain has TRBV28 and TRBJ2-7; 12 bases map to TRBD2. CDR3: CASSFPSGREVYEQYF. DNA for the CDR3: TGTGCCAGCAGTTTCCCTAGCGGGAGGGAAGTCTACGAGCAGTACTTC. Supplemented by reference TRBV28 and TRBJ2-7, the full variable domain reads DVKVTQSSRYLVKRTGEKVFLECVQDMDHENMFWYRQDPGLGLRLIYFSYDVKMKEKGDIPEGYSVSREKKERFSLILESASTNQTSMYLCASSFPSGREVYEQYFGPGTRLTVT.